Below, one T cell receptor beta chain is given with its context. CDR1 and CDR2 (germline): ENHRY, SYGVKD. V was pared by 8 bases and J by 5 bases, with 10 bases between. The CDR3 covers 11 residues. The data were obtained in a study of CD8+CD57+ T cells in acquired aplastic anemia. The overall study: Quantities of DNA derived from sorted CD4+ and CD8+ cells averaged roughly 3 ug. Healthy donor CD4+ cell samples had a mean of around 11 million reads.

CDR3 and TCR beta VDJ profiling relied on a genomic DNA template. TCRdb recomputed calls from the reads with MiXCR, one row per CDR3 protein. The sample includes about 400,000 distinct CDR3 sequences, roughly 68% of them seen just once. The receptor was derived from a human donor in good health, serving as a control. Sequenced input: sorted CD4+, CD8+, or CD8+CD57+ T cells (not recorded which) from PBMCs. The V and J genes are TRBV10-3 and TRBJ2-7; D call uncertain. CDR3 sequence: CAIGVGDEQYF. In DNA, the CDR3 is TGTGCCATCGGGGTTGGGGACGAGCAGTACTTC.